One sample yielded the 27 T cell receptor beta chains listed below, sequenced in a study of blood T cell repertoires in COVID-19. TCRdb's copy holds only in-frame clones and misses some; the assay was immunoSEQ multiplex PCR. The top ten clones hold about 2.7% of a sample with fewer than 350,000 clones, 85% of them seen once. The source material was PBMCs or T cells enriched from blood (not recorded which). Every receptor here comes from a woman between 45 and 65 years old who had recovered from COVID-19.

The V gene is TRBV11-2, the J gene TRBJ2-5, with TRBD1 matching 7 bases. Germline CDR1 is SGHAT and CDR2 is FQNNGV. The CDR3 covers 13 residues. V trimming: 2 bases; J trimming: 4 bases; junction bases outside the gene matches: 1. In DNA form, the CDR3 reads TGTGCCAGCAGCTTAAACAGGGGAGAGACCCAGTACTTC. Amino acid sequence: CASSLNRGETQYF.

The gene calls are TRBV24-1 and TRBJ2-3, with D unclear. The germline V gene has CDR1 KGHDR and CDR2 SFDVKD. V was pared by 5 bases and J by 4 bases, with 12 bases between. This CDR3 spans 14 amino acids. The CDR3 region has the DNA TGTGCCACCAGTGCAAGTAGTTCACCAGATACGCAGTATTTT. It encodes CATSASSSPDTQYF.

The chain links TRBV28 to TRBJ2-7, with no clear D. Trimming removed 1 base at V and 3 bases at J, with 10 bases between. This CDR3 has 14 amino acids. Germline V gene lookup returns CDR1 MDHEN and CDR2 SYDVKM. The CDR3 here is CASSLSLPSYEQYF. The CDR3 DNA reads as TGTGCCAGCAGTTTATCCCTACCGAGCTACGAGCAGTACTTC.

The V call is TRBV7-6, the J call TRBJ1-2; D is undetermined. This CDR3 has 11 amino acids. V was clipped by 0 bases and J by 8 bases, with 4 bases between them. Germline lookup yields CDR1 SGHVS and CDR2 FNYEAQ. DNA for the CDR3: TGTGCCAGCAGCTTAGCACAGGGCTACACCTTC. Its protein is CASSLAQGYTF.

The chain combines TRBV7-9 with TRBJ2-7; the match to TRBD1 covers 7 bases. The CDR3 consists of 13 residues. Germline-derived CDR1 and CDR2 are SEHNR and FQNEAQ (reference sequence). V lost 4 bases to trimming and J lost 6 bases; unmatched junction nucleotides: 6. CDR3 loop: CASSSTPGGEQYF. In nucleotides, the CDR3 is TGTGCCAGCAGCTCGACCCCAGGGGGCGAGCAGTACTTC.

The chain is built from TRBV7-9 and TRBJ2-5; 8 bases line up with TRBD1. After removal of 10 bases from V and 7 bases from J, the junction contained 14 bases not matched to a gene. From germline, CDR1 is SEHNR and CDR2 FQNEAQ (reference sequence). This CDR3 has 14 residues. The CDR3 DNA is TGTGCCACCAGGACAGGGATGGATAGAGTGACCCAGTACTTC. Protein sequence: CATRTGMDRVTQYF.

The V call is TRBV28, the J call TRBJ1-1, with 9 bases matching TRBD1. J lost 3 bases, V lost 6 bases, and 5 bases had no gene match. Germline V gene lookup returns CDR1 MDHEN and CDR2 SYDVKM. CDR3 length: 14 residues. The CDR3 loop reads CASRPGQGYTEAFF. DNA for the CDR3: TGTGCCAGCAGACCCGGACAGGGGTACACTGAAGCTTTCTTT.

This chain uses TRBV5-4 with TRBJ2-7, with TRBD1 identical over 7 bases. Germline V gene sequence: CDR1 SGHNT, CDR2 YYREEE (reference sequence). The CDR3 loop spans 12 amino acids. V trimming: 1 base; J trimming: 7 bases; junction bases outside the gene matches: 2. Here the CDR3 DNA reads TGTGCCAGCAGCTTGCCAGGGGGTGAGCAGTACTTC. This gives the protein CASSLPGGEQYF.

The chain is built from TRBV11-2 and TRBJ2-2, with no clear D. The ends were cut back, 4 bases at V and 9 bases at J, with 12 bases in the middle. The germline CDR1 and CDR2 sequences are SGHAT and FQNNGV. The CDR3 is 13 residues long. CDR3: CASSSLGPWELFF. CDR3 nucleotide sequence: TGTGCCAGCAGCTCCCTGGGCCCCTGGGAGCTGTTTTTT.

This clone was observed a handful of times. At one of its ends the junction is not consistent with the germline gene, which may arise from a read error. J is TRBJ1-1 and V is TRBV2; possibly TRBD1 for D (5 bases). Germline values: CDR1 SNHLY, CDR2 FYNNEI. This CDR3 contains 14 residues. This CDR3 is CASSEGHPATEAFF. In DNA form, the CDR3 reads TGTGCCAGCAGCGAAGGACACCCAGCCACTGAAGCTTTCTTT. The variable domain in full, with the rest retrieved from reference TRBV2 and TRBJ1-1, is EPEVTQTPSHQVTQMGQEVILRCVPISNHLYFYWYRQILGQKVEFLVSFYNNEISEKSEIFDDQFSVERPDGSNFTLKIRSTKLEDSAMYFCASSEGHPATEAFFGQGTRLTVV.

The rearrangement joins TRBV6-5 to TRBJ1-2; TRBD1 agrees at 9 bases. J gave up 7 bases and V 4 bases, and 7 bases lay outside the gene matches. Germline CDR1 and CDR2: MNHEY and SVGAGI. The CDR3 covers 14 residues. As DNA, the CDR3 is TGTGCCAGCAGTTCACAGGGGGCAGGGTTTGGCTACACCTTC. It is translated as CASSSQGAGFGYTF.

This CDR3 is CASSLGTGVSYGYTF. CDR3 coding DNA: TGTGCCAGCAGCTTGGGGACAGGGGTTAGCTATGGCTACACCTTC. The chain carries TRBV7-9 and TRBJ1-2, with 10 bases that match TRBD1. This CDR3 contains 15 residues. Trimming at V came to 3 bases and at J to 4 bases, leaving 5 bases not matched to a gene. Germline CDR1 is SEHNR and CDR2 is FQNEAQ (reference sequence).

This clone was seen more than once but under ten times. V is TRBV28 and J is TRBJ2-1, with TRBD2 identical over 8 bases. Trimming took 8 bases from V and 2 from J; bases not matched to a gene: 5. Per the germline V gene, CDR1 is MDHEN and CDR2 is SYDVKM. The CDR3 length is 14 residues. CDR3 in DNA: TGTGCCAGCTATGAGCGGGGGACCTACAATGAGCAGTTCTTC. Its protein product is CASYERGTYNEQFF.

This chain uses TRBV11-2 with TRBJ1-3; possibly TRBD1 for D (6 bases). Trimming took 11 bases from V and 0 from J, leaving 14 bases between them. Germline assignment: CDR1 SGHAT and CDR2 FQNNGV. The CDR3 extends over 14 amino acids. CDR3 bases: TGTGCCTGGGGGCGTTACCCCTCTGGAAACACCATATATTTT. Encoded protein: CAWGRYPSGNTIYF.

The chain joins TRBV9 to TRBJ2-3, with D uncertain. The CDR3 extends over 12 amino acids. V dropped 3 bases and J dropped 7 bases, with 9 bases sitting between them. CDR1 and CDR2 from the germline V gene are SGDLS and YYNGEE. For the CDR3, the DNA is TGTGCCAGCAGCGCACGACTGCATACGCAGTATTTT. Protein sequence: CASSARLHTQYF.

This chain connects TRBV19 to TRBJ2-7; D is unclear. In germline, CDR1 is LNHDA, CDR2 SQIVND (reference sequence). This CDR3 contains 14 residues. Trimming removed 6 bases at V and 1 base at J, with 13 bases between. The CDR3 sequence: CASRTGDGSYEQYF. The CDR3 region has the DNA TGTGCCAGTAGAACCGGCGACGGGTCCTACGAGCAGTACTTC.

The CDR3 DNA sequence: TGTGCCAGCAGATGGGGGGTTGGGAAGTCGGCTTTCTTT. This codes for CASRWGVGKSAFF. This chain connects TRBV12-3 or TRBV12-4 to TRBJ1-1; a possible D gene is TRBD1 (5 bases). Trimming stripped 6 bases from V and 11 bases from J, with 19 bases between. The length of the CDR3 is 13 residues.

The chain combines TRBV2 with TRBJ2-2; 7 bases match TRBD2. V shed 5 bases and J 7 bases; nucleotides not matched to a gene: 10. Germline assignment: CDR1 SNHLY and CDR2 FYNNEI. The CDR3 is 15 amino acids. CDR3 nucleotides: TGTGCCAGCAGTTCAATGCGACTAGCACGCGGGGAGCTGTTTTTT. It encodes CASSSMRLARGELFF.

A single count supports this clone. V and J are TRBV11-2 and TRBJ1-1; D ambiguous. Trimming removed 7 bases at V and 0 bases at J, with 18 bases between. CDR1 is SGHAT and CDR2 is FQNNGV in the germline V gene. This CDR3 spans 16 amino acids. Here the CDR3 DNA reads TGTGCCAGCACCCGCCAGGAGCGGATTATGAACACTGAAGCTTTCTTT. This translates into CASTRQERIMNTEAFF.

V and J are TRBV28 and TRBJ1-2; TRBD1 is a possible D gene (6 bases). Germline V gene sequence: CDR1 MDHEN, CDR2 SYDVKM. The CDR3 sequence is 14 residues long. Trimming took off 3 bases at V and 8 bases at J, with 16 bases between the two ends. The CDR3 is CASSFAGGVVGYTF. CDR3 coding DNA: TGTGCCAGCAGTTTTGCGGGGGGCGTGGTCGGCTACACCTTC.

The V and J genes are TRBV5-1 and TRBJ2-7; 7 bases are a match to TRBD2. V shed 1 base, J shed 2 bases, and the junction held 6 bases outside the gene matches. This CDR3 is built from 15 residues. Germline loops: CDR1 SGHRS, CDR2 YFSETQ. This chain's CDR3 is CASSLRLAAPYEQYF. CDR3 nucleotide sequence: TGCGCCAGCAGCTTGCGTCTAGCGGCTCCCTACGAGCAGTACTTC.

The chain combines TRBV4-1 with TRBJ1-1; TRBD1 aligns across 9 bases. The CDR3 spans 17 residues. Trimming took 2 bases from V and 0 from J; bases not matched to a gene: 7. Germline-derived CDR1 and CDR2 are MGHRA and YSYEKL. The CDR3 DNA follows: TGCGCCAGCAGCCAACTCCACAGGGGGCCGGTGAACACTGAAGCTTTCTTT. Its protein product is CASSQLHRGPVNTEAFF.

Here the CDR3 reads CASSSGTGGGETQYF. In nucleotides, the CDR3 is TGTGCCAGCAGTTCCGGGACAGGGGGCGGGGAGACCCAGTACTTC. The chain joins TRBV5-5 to TRBJ2-5; 12 positions match TRBD1. Losses at the gene ends were 5 bases for V and 5 bases for J; bases not matched to a gene: 7. This CDR3 has 15 residues. The germline CDR1 and CDR2 sequences are SGHKS and YYEKEE (reference sequence).

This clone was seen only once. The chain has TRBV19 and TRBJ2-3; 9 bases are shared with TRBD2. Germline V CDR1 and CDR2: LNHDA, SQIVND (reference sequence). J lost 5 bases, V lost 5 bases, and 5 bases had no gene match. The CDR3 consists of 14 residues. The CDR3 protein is CASSSGSGRDTQYF. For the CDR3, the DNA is TGTGCCAGTAGTTCCGGTAGCGGGAGAGATACGCAGTATTTT.

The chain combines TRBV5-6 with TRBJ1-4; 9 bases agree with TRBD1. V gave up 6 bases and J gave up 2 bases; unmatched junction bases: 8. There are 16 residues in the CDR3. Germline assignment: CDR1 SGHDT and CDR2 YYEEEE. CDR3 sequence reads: CASTVLGTGTNEKLFF. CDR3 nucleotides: TGTGCCAGCACCGTCTTGGGGACAGGGACTAATGAAAAACTGTTTTTT.

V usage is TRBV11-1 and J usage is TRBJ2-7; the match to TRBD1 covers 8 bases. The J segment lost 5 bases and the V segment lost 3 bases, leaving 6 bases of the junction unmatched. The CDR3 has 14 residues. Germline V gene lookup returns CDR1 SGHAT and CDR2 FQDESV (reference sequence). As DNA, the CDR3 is TGTGCCAGCAGCTTGGACAGGGCCTTCCACGAGCAGTACTTC. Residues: CASSLDRAFHEQYF.

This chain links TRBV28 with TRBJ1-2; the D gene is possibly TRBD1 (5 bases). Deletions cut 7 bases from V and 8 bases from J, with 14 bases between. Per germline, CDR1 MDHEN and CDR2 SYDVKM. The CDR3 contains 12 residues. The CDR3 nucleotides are TGTGCCAGCAACACGGGAGGGGAGGGCTACACCTTC. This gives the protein CASNTGGEGYTF.